This TCR beta chain emerged from a study of blood T cell repertoires in COVID-19 (dated by TCRdb to the early 2020s). A note on the overall study: Samples from collaborators originated in the United States, Italy and Spain and spanned both the acute and convalescent phases of COVID-19. The prospective study material was composed of cDNA or gDNA derived from T cells, B-cell-depleted T cells, or PBMCs. Subjects who had been exposed to COVID-19, were actively infected with it, or had recovered from it provided the deeply sampled blood TCRbeta repertoires that made up the dataset. Nearly every sample came with metadata listing a de-identified subject ID, COVID-19 status, age in years and sex. The repertoires were released in a freely available public database meant as a resource for research on the immune response to SARS-CoV-2. HLA class I and class II types, where available, came from metadata supplied by the sample provider rather than from assay-based typing. Samples were obtained from the ongoing ImmuneRACE study (first 160 participants) and from 950 to 1,500 subjects provided by 6 global collaborators.

Each collaborating institution followed its own protocols to collect whole blood in K2EDTA tubes. For TCRbeta analysis, collaborators shipped samples in one of three forms: frozen whole blood, isolated PBMCs, or DNA extracted from either of those sample types. Measured from the cysteine to the phenylalanine, the CDR3 is 13 residues long. Only the CDR3 portion is preserved as DNA: 39 bases, with reading frame beginning at the first base. The germline V gene supplies CDR1 SGHRS and CDR2 YFSETQ. V is cut by 0 bases and J by 11 bases, and the space between the germline ends is 9 bases. TCRbeta CDR3 regions were amplified from genomic DNA by means of the immunoSEQ Assay, a bias-controlled multiplex PCR. As for the authors' bioinformatics: Nucleated cell counts per sample were estimated from amplification of reference gene primers within the assay. Sequence reads were collapsed and filtered to measure the absolute abundance of every unique TCRbeta CDR3 rearrangement. For each sample, productive Simpson clonality was calculated as the square root of Simpson's diversity index over productive rearrangements. This is the immuneACCESS table as TCRdb keeps it, with only in-frame sequences that have V and J called. A part of the clones is gone; compared with another copy, unresolved V genes explain less than half, and the rest is unexplained. Clonal size and the V and J genes are those of that table, whereas D and trimming came from the DNA. The sample data list about 310,000 clones, and around 90% of these were observed just once. The ten largest clones take up roughly 1.3% of the sample.

For this clone: Its antigen specificity is not known. The record has no base qualities; no much larger clone is one base away.

Study-level results and caveats: The quantity of clinical and demographic metadata differed by source and by participant and was supplied without curation.

Recombination joined TRBV5-1 with TRBJ1-6, with a weak D call of TRBD1 (6 bases match). This clonotype originated in a man aged 70 or older with acute or convalescent COVID-19. The material sequenced was peripheral blood. The DNA reads as follows: TGCGCCAGCAGCTTGGGACAGGACACACCCCTCCACTTT. This encodes CASSLGQDTPLHF.